The next 26 T cell receptor beta chains were all read from a single sample in a study of shared clonotypes between healthy human individuals. Sequencing was performed with immunoSEQ multiplex PCR; in TCRdb, only in-frame clones are kept and a portion is missing. Counted here are about 490,000 clones, around 80% occurring once; the ten biggest clones make up approximately 12%. Input material: PBMCs. The receptor source for this set is a woman aged 40 to 49 in good health. Some clones in this sample may be carry-over from other donors' samples.

The sample holds many counts of this clone. The chain carries TRBV7-3 and TRBJ2-2, with 8 bases lining up with TRBD2. CDR1 and CDR2 from the germline V gene are SGHTA and FQGTGA. Trimming cost V 2 bases and J 0 bases; bases outside gene matches: 5. This CDR3 is 17 amino acids long. CDR3 in amino acids: CASSLVPRGANTGELFF. The DNA for the CDR3 is TGTGCCAGCAGCTTAGTGCCGCGGGGGGCGAACACCGGGGAGCTGTTTTTT.

As to this clone: The junction does not match germline at one end; this may be a read error. The chain employs TRBV6-5 and TRBJ1-1; 7 bases are a match to TRBD1. The V gene's germline CDR1 is MNHEY and CDR2 SVGAGI. This CDR3 region has 13 residues. The CDR3 coding sequence is TGTGCCTCCAAGTGGGGACAGAGGTCTGAGGCTTTCTTT. Its translation is CASKWGQRSEAFF.

The rearrangement joins TRBV4-1 to TRBJ2-1; TRBD1 agrees at 9 bases. With 3 bases clipped from V and 10 bases from J, the junction kept 13 bases outside the gene matches. The length of the CDR3 is 16 residues. Per the germline V gene, CDR1 is MGHRA and CDR2 is YSYEKL. Written as DNA, the CDR3 is TGCGCCAGCAGCCACTCCGGGACAGGGTTACAATTAGAGCAGTTCTTC. Translation: CASSHSGTGLQLEQFF.

The chain carries TRBV5-4 and TRBJ2-1; D might be TRBD2 (7 bases). CDR3 length: 16 residues. Germline V lookup: CDR1 SGHNT, CDR2 YYREEE (reference sequence). The germline V and J ends were trimmed by 2 bases and 8 bases, with 20 bases remaining between them. The CDR3 protein is CASSFGGATPQDEQFF. The DNA of the CDR3 is TGTGCCAGCAGCTTTGGGGGGGCTACCCCACAGGATGAGCAGTTCTTC.

The V gene is TRBV28, the J gene TRBJ2-1; D is possibly TRBD2 (5 bases). V was pared by 2 bases and J by 4 bases, with 12 bases between. In germline, CDR1 is MDHEN, CDR2 SYDVKM. This CDR3 spans 15 amino acids. For the CDR3, the DNA is TGTGCCAGCAGTTTAGCGGCTAGCCGATACAATGAGCAGTTCTTC. Protein sequence: CASSLAASRYNEQFF.

The chain carries TRBV28 and TRBJ2-2; 8 bases agree with TRBD1. The germline V gene has CDR1 MDHEN and CDR2 SYDVKM. CDR3 length equals 17 residues. V lost 5 bases to trimming and J lost 5 bases; unmatched junction nucleotides: 13. CDR3 sequence reads: CASSPLGQGDGTGELFF. The CDR3 region has the DNA TGTGCCAGCAGTCCGCTCGGACAGGGCGATGGGACCGGGGAGCTGTTTTTT.

This clone was counted a few times. The gene calls are TRBV7-2 and TRBJ1-2, with 10 nucleotides matching TRBD1. The CDR3 length is 18 residues. The trim removed 3 bases at V and 3 bases at J, leaving 13 bases unmatched. In germline, CDR1 is SGHTA, CDR2 FQGNSA. The CDR3 DNA reads TGTGCCAGCAGCTTTACCGGGACAGGGGTGGGATTGGACTATGGCTACACCTTC. This translates into CASSFTGTGVGLDYGYTF.

In the case of this clone: A read error may account for a junction end that differs from germline. The chain has TRBV30 and TRBJ1-4, with TRBD1 matching over 7 bases. The germline CDR1 and CDR2 sequences are GTSNPN and SVGIG (reference sequence). The CDR3 totals 12 residues. In DNA form, the CDR3 reads TGTGCCTGGATAGGCTACCGGGACAGACAGATTTTT. Its protein product is CAWIGYRDRQIF.

V is TRBV30 and J is TRBJ2-5; D unresolved. V gave up 3 bases and J gave up 5 bases, with 16 bases separating them. Per germline, CDR1 GTSNPN and CDR2 SVGIG (reference sequence). The CDR3 has 14 residues. This CDR3 is CAWRTDHITETQYF. CDR3 DNA sequence: TGTGCCTGGAGGACGGACCATATAACGGAGACCCAGTACTTC. The full variable domain, rest sourced from reference TRBV30 and TRBJ2-5, is SQTIHQWPATLVQPVGSPLSLECTVEGTSNPNLYWYRQAAGRGLQLLFYSVGIGQISSEVPQNLSASRPQDRQFILSSKKLLLSDSGFYLCAWRTDHITETQYFGPGTRLLVL.

The rearrangement joins TRBV11-2 to TRBJ2-7; D is uncertain. V lost 5 bases, J lost 3 bases, and 11 bases lay in between. The CDR3 totals 13 residues. CDR1 and CDR2 from the germline V gene are SGHAT and FQNNGV. The CDR3 region has the DNA TGTGCCAGCAGCCCCAGACTCGGCTACGAGCAGTACTTC. Amino acids: CASSPRLGYEQYF.

The sample holds many counts of this clone. The chain couples TRBV10-1 to TRBJ2-4, with 10 bases fitting TRBD2. The CDR3 covers 17 residues. Germline V gene lookup returns CDR1 WNHNN and CDR2 SYGVQD (reference sequence). J gave up 2 bases and V 5 bases, and 9 bases lay outside the gene matches. The CDR3 spells CASSTSGKNHSKNIQYF. CDR3 nucleotide sequence: TGCGCCAGCAGTACTAGCGGGAAAAACCATTCCAAAAACATTCAGTACTTC.

This clone appeared many times. The chain recombines TRBV7-2 with TRBJ2-7; D is uncertain. V lost 3 bases and J 6 bases, leaving 12 bases between the germline ends. The CDR3 length is 13 residues. From germline, CDR1 is SGHTA and CDR2 FQGNSA. The CDR3 protein is CASSLGWLGEQYF. In DNA, the CDR3 is TGTGCCAGCAGCTTGGGTTGGTTGGGCGAGCAGTACTTC.

This clone came up once. The chain joins TRBV28 to TRBJ2-7; D remains ambiguous. The V gene's germline CDR1 is MDHEN and CDR2 SYDVKM. V lost 4 bases and J 3 bases, leaving 4 bases between the germline ends. This CDR3 is 11 amino acids long. The CDR3: CASSSHYEQYF. The CDR3 DNA is TGTGCCAGCAGTTCCCACTACGAGCAGTACTTC.

This CDR3 reads CASSIRQGNEQYF. The CDR3 region has the DNA TGTGCCAGCAGCATCCGACAGGGGAACGAGCAGTACTTC. V is TRBV5-4 and J is TRBJ2-7; 8 positions match TRBD1. The CDR3 is 13 residues long. In germline, CDR1 is SGHNT, CDR2 YYREEE (reference sequence). Trimming at V came to 4 bases and at J to 5 bases, leaving 5 bases not matched to a gene. Combining the CDR3 with reference TRBV5-4 and TRBJ2-7 gives the whole variable domain ETGVTQSPTHLIKTRGQQVTLRCSSQSGHNTVSWYQQALGQGPQFIFQYYREEENGRGNFPPRFSGLQFPNYSSELNVNALELDDSALYLCASSIRQGNEQYFGPGTRLTVT.

V gene TRBV27 combines with J gene TRBJ2-1; D gene ambiguous. The CDR3 length is 12 residues. CDR1 MNHEY and CDR2 SMNVEV come from the germline V gene (reference sequence). Trimming shortened V by 9 bases and J by 5 bases, and 11 bases separated the two germline ends. CDR3 region: CARRLNNNEQFF. CDR3 nucleotides: TGTGCCAGGAGATTAAATAACAATGAGCAGTTCTTC.

This rearrangement joins TRBV7-2 to TRBJ2-1, with TRBD2 matching over 8 bases. With 5 bases clipped from V and 5 bases from J, the junction kept 8 bases outside the gene matches. CDR1 SGHTA and CDR2 FQGNSA come from the germline V gene. This CDR3 has 15 amino acids. The CDR3 protein is CASSRHWTSHNEQFF. Here the CDR3 DNA reads TGTGCCAGCAGCCGTCACTGGACTAGCCACAATGAGCAGTTCTTC.

The rearrangement joins TRBV2 to TRBJ1-5; D is possibly TRBD1 (5 bases). Germline loops: CDR1 SNHLY, CDR2 FYNNEI. The CDR3 is made up of 15 amino acids. V lost 2 bases and J lost 6, with 14 bases in between. DNA of the CDR3: TGTGCCAGCAGTGAATCGGCAGGGAGGGGTCAGCCCCAGCATTTT. Translated, it gives CASSESAGRGQPQHF. Full variable domain (rest looked up from reference TRBV2 and TRBJ1-5): EPEVTQTPSHQVTQMGQEVILRCVPISNHLYFYWYRQILGQKVEFLVSFYNNEISEKSEIFDDQFSVERPDGSNFTLKIRSTKLEDSAMYFCASSESAGRGQPQHFGDGTRLSIL.

This chain links TRBV10-2 with TRBJ2-5, with D perhaps matching TRBD2 (7 bases). Looked up from germline, CDR1 is WSHSY and CDR2 is SAAADI. The CDR3 consists of 12 residues. V lost 3 bases and J 11 bases, leaving 13 bases between the germline ends. The CDR3 loop is CASSEGGRGQYF. The CDR3 nucleotides read TGCGCCAGCAGTGAAGGAGGGAGGGGGCAGTACTTC.

A word on this clone: The junction shows a germline mismatch at one end, possibly a read error. The V call is TRBV6-1, the J call TRBJ2-7, with D tentatively TRBD1 (6 bases). CDR3 length equals 11 residues. CDR1 MNHNS and CDR2 SASEGT come from the germline V gene. In DNA, the CDR3 is TGTGCCAGCAGTTCCTACAGGGTGCCCTTCTTC. Translating it yields CASSSYRVPFF.

The rearrangement uses TRBV30 and TRBJ1-1; tentative D call: TRBD1 (6 bases). Germline-derived CDR1 and CDR2 are GTSNPN and SVGIG (reference sequence). The length of the CDR3 is 17 residues. Trimming pared 2 bases from V and 3 bases from J, leaving 22 bases between. This CDR3 reads CAWSSPPVGAGDTEAFF. In DNA, the CDR3 is TGTGCCTGGAGTAGCCCGCCAGTGGGGGCTGGGGACACTGAAGCTTTCTTT. Full variable domain (outside the CDR3, taken from reference TRBV30 and TRBJ1-1): SQTIHQWPATLVQPVGSPLSLECTVEGTSNPNLYWYRQAAGRGLQLLFYSVGIGQISSEVPQNLSASRPQDRQFILSSKKLLLSDSGFYLCAWSSPPVGAGDTEAFFGQGTRLTVV.

V is TRBV18 and J is TRBJ1-3; a weak D match, TRBD1 (5 bases). V lost 0 bases and J lost 3, with 15 bases in between. Germline lookup yields CDR1 KGHSH and CDR2 LQKENI. The CDR3 is 17 residues long. In nucleotides, the CDR3 is TGTGCCAGCTCACCACCGGGGGGAGGATCCCTTGGAAACACCATATATTTT. Protein: CASSPPGGGSLGNTIYF. Together with reference TRBV18 and TRBJ1-3, the CDR3 gives the full variable domain: NAGVMQNPRHLVRRRGQEARLRCSPMKGHSHVYWYRQLPEEGLKFMVYLQKENIIDESGMPKERFSAEFPKEGPSILRIQQVVRGDSAAYFCASSPPGGGSLGNTIYFGEGSWLTVV.

The sample holds a few counts of this clone. The rearrangement uses TRBV27 and TRBJ1-5; D is undetermined. The CDR3 sequence is 14 residues long. Germline V gene data show CDR1 as MNHEY and CDR2 as SMNVEV (reference sequence). V was shortened by 8 bases and J by 2 bases, with 13 bases between the two germline ends. CDR3 DNA sequence: TGTGCCAGCTCCTGGGCGGGCGGCAATCAGCCCCAGCATTTT. It yields the protein CASSWAGGNQPQHF.

This clone occurred a few times. The chain carries TRBV7-9 and TRBJ2-2; D is perhaps TRBD1 (6 bases). This CDR3 has 13 amino acids. Trimming shortened V by 5 bases and J by 5 bases, and 9 bases separated the two germline ends. The germline V gene encodes CDR1 SEHNR and CDR2 FQNEAQ (reference sequence). CDR3 sequence: CASSITGTGELFF. CDR3 DNA sequence: TGTGCCAGCAGCATTACAGGGACCGGGGAGCTGTTTTTT.

This clone was detected a few times. This chain links TRBV27 with TRBJ1-1; D is unclear. The V end lost 0 bases, the J end lost 11 bases, and 13 bases lay between the germline ends. Germline V gene sequence: CDR1 MNHEY, CDR2 SMNVEV (reference sequence). The CDR3 length is 13 residues. The CDR3 reads CASSLSDISGAFF. CDR3 nucleotides: TGTGCCAGCAGTTTATCCGACATATCTGGGGCTTTCTTT.

The chain has TRBV5-1 and TRBJ2-5; the match to TRBD1 covers 8 bases. The CDR3 contains 16 residues. Germline CDR1 is SGHRS and CDR2 is YFSETQ. V dropped 1 base and J dropped 5; count of bases not matched to a gene: 10. The DNA for the CDR3 is TGCGCCAGCAGCTTGTCGACAGGGGCGGTGAGGGAGACCCAGTACTTC. Its translation: CASSLSTGAVRETQYF.

The CDR3 is CASSLVYFEGETQYF. The DNA of the CDR3 is TGTGCCAGCAGCTTAGTGTACTTCGAAGGGGAGACCCAGTACTTC. This rearrangement joins TRBV7-8 to TRBJ2-5; D ambiguous. The V gene's germline CDR1 is SGHVS and CDR2 FQNEAQ. V was clipped by 1 base and J by 5 bases, with 14 bases between them. This CDR3 comprises 15 residues.